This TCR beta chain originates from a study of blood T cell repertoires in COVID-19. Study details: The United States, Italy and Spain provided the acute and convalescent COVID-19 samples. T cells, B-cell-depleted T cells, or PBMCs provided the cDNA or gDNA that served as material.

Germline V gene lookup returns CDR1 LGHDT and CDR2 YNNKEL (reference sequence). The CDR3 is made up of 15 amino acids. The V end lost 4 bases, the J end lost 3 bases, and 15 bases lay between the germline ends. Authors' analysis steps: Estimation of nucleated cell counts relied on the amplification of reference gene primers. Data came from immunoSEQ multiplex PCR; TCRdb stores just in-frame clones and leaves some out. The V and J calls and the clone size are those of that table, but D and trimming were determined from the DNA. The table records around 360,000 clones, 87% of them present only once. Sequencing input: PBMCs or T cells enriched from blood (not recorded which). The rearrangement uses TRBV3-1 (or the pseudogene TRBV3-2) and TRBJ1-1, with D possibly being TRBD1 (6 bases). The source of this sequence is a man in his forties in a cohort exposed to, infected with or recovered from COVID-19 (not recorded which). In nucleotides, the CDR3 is TGTGCCAGCAGCCTCTTACAGGGTCGTTACACTGAAGCTTTCTTT. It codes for CASSLLQGRYTEAFF.